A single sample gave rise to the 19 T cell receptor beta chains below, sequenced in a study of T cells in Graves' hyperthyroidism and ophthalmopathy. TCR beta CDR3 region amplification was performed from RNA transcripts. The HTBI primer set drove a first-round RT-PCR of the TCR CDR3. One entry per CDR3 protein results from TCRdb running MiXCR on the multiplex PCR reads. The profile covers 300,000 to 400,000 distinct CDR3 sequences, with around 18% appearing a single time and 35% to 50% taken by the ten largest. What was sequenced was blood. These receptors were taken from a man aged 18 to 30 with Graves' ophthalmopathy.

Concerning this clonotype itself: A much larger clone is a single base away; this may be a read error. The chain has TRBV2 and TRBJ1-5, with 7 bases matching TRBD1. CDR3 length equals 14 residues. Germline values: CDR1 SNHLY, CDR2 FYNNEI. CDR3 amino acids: CAGSEDRVAQPQHF. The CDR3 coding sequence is TGTGCCGGCAGTGAAGACAGGGTCGCGCAGCCCCAGCATTTT. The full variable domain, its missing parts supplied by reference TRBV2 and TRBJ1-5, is EPEVTQTPSHQVTQMGQEVILRCVPISNHLYFYWYRQILGQKVEFLVSFYNNEISEKSEIFDDQFSVERPDGSNFTLKIRSTKLEDSAMYFCAGSEDRVAQPQHFGDGTRLSIL.

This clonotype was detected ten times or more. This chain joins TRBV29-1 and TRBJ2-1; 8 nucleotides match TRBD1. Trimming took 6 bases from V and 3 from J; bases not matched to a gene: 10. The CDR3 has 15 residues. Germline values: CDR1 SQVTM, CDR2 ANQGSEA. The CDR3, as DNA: TGCAGCGTCGAACGACCCGGGACAGGCTACAATGAGCAGTTCTTC. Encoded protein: CSVERPGTGYNEQFF.

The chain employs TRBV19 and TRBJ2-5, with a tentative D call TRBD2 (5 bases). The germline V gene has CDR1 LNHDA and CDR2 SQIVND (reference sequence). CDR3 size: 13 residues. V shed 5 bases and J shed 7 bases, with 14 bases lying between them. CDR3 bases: TGTGCCAGTAGTCCGGGCCGTGGAGGGACCCAGTACTTC. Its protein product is CASSPGRGGTQYF.

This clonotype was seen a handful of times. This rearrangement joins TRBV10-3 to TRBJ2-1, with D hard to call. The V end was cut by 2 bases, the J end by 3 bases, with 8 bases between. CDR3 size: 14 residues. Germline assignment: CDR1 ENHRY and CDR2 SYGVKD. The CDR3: CAISEGPLYNEQFF. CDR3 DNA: TGTGCCATCAGTGAGGGACCACTCTACAATGAGCAGTTCTTC.

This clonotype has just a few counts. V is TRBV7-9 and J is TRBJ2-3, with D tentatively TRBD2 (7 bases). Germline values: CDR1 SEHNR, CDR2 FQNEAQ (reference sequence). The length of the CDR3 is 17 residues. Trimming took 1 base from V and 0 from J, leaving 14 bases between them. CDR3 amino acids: CASSLGGGGLSTDTQYF. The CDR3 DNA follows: TGTGCCAGCAGCTTAGGTGGGGGGGGCCTCAGCACAGATACGCAGTATTTT.

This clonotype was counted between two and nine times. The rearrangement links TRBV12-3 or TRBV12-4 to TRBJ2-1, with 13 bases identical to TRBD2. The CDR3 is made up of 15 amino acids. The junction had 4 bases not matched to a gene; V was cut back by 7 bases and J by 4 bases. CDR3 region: CASTPGLAGYNEQFF. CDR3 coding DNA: TGTGCCAGCACCCCGGGACTAGCGGGATACAATGAGCAGTTCTTC.

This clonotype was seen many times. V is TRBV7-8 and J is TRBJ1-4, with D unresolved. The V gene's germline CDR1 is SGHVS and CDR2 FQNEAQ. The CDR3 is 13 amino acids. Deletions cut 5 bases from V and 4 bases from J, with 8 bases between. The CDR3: CASSPRVNEKLFF. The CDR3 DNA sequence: TGTGCCAGCAGCCCACGGGTTAATGAAAAACTGTTTTTT.

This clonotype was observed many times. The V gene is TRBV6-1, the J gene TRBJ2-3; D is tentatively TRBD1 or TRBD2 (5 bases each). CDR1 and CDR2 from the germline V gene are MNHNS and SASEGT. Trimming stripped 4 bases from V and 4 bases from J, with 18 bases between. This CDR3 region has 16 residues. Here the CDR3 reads CASSAQAPGASDTQYF. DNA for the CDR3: TGTGCCAGCAGTGCACAGGCCCCCGGGGCGTCAGATACGCAGTATTTT.

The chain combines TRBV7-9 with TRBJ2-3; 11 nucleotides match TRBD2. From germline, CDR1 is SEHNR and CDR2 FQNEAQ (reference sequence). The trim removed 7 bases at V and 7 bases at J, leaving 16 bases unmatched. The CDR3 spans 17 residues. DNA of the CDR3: TGTGCCAGCATCCGGGCCGGGACTAGCGGATTAAGGCATACGCAGTATTTT. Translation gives CASIRAGTSGLRHTQYF. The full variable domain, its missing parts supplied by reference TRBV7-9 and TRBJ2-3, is DTGVSQNPRHKITKRGQNVTFRCDPISEHNRLYWYRQTLGQGPEFLTYFQNEAQLEKSRLLSDRFSAERPKGSFSTLEIQRTEQGDSAMYLCASIRAGTSGLRHTQYFGPGTRLTVL.

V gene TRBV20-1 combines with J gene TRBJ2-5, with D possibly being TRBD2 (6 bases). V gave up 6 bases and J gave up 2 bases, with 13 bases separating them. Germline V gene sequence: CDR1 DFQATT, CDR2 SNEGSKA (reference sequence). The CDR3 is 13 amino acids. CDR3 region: CSAEGTPQETQYF. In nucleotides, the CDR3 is TGCAGTGCGGAAGGGACTCCGCAAGAGACCCAGTACTTC.

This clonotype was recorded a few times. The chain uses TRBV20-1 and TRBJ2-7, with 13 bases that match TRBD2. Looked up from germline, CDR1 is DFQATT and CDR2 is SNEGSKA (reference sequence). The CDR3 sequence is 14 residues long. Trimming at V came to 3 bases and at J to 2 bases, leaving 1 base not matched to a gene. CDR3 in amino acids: CSARTSGGPYEQYF. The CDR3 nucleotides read TGCAGTGCTAGGACTAGCGGGGGGCCCTACGAGCAGTACTTC.

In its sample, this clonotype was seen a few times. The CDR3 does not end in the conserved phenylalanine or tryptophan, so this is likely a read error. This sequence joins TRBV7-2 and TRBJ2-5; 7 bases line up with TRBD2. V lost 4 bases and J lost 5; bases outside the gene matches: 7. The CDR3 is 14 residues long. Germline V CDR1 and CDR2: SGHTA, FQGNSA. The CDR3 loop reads CASSWVLGGETQYL. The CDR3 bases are TGTGCCAGCAGCTGGGTCCTGGGAGGGGAGACCCAGTACCTC.

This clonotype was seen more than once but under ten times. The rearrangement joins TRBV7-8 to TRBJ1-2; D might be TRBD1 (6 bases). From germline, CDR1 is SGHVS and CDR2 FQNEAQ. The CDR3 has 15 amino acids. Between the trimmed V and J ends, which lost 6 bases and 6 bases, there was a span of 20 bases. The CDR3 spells CASSSTGFYGDGYTF. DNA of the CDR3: TGTGCCAGCAGTAGTACAGGGTTTTATGGTGATGGCTACACCTTC.

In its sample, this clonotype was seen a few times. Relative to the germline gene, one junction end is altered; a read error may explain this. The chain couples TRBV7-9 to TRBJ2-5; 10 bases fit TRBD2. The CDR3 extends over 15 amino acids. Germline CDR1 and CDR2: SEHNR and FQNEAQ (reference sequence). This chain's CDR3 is CASSLAGLAEETQYF. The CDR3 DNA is TGCGCCAGCAGCTTGGCAGGACTAGCGGAAGAGACCCAGTACTTC.

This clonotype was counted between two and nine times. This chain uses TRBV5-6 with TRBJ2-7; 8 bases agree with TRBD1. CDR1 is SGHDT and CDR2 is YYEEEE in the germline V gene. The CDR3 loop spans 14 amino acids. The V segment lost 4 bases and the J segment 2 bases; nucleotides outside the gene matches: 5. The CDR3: CASSLWDRPYEQYF. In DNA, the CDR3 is TGTGCCAGCAGCCTATGGGACAGGCCCTACGAGCAGTACTTC.

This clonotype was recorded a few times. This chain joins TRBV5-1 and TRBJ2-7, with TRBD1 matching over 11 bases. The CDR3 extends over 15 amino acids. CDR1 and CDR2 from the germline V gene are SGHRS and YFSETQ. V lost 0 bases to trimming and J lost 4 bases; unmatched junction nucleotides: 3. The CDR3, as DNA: TGCGCCAGCAGCTTGGAGGGACAGGGGGGGTACGAGCAGTACTTC. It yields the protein CASSLEGQGGYEQYF.

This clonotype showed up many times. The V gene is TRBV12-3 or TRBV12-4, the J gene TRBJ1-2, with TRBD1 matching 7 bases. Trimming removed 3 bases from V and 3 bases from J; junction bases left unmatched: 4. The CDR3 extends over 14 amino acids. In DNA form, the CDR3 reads TGTGCCAGCAGTTTTCACAGGGGCGACTATGGCTACACCTTC. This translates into CASSFHRGDYGYTF.

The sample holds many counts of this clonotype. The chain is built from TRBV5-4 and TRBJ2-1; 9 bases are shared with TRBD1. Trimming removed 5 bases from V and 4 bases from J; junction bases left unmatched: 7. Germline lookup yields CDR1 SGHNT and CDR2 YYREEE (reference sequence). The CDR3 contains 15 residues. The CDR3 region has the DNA TGTGCCAGCAGGTCCGGGACAGGGCTATACAATGAGCAGTTCTTC. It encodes CASRSGTGLYNEQFF. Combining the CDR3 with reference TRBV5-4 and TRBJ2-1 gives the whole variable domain ETGVTQSPTHLIKTRGQQVTLRCSSQSGHNTVSWYQQALGQGPQFIFQYYREEENGRGNFPPRFSGLQFPNYSSELNVNALELDDSALYLCASRSGTGLYNEQFFGPGTRLTVL.

In nucleotides, the CDR3 is TGTGCCAGCAGCTTTGAAGGATATAATTCACCCCTCCACTTT. Its translation is CASSFEGYNSPLHF. The chain recombines TRBV5-4 with TRBJ1-6, with no clear D. There are 14 residues in the CDR3. Germline values: CDR1 SGHNT, CDR2 YYREEE (reference sequence). Trimming took off 2 bases at V and 4 bases at J, with 7 bases between the two ends.